The text below deals with one TCR beta chain. Its antigen is as yet unknown. This sample was taken from a study of T cell responses to AZD1222 COVID-19 vaccine. Here immunoSEQ multiplex PCR was the method, and the copy in TCRdb shows in-frame clones only, minus some. The profile shows 80,000 or so clones, about 89% of them singletons. Germline CDR1 KGHSH, CDR2 LQKENI. CDR3 size: 15 residues. Trimming cost V 3 bases and J 8 bases; bases outside gene matches: 7. Study outcomes and limitations: The study reported that nearly half of spike-specific TCRs target unmutated variant regions. Clonal diversity was possibly underestimated, and white British individuals and females predominated among donors. Baseline seropositivity characterized only a handful of AZD1222 recipients.

The sequence was obtained from an adult in good health. The sample consisted of peripheral blood, taken on day 0 of MenACWY control vaccination. V usage is TRBV18 and J usage is TRBJ1-6; 7 bases fit TRBD1. The CDR3 DNA is TGTGCCAGCTCACCCATGGCAGGGGGGGATTCACCCCTCCACTTT. The encoded protein is CASSPMAGGDSPLHF.